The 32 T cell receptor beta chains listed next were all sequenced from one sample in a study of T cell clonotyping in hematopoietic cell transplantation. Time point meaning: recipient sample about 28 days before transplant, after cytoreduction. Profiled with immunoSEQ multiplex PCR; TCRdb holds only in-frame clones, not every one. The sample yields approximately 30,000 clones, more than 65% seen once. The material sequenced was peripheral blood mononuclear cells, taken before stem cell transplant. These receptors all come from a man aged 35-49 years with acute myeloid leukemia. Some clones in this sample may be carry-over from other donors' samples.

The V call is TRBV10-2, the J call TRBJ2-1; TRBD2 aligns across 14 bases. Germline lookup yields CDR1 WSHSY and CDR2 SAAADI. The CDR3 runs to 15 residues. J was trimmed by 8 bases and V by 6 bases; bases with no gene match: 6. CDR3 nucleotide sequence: TGCGCCAGCAGCAGACTAGCGGGAGGGCCGCATGAGCAGTTCTTC. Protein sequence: CASSRLAGGPHEQFF.

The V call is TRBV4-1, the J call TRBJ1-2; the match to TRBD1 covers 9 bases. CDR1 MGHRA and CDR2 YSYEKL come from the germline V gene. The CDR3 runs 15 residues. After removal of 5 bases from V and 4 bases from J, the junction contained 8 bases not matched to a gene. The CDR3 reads CASSDTGGVLYGYTF. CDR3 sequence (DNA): TGCGCCAGCAGCGACACAGGGGGCGTGCTCTATGGCTACACCTTC.

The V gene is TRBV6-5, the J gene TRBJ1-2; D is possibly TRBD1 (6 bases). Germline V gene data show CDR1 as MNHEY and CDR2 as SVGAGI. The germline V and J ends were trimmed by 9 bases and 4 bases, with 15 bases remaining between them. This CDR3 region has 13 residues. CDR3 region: CASYRVGIYGYTF. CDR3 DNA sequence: TGTGCCAGTTACAGGGTCGGGATCTATGGCTACACCTTC.

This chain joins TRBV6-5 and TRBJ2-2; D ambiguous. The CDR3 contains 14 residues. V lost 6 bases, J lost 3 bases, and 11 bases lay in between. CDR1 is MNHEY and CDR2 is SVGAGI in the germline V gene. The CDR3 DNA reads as TGTGCCAGCAGCAAAACACGGGACACCGGGGAGCTGTTTTTT. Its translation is CASSKTRDTGELFF.

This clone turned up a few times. The CDR3: CATVGGSDEQFF. CDR3 nucleotides: TGTGCCACCGTGGGGGGCTCCGATGAGCAGTTCTTC. This sequence joins TRBV19 and TRBJ2-1, with D perhaps being TRBD1 or TRBD2 (6 bases each). The CDR3 has 12 residues. Trimming removed 10 bases at V and 8 bases at J, with 15 bases between. Germline values: CDR1 LNHDA, CDR2 SQIVND (reference sequence).

The CDR3 region is CAWGGTGTGYTF. Here the CDR3 DNA reads TGTGCCTGGGGCGGGACAGGGACTGGCTACACCTTC. The chain employs TRBV30 and TRBJ1-2; 9 nucleotides line up with TRBD1. Looked up from germline, CDR1 is GTSNPN and CDR2 is SVGIG (reference sequence). There are 12 residues in the CDR3. The J segment lost 7 bases and the V segment lost 5 bases, leaving 5 bases of the junction unmatched.

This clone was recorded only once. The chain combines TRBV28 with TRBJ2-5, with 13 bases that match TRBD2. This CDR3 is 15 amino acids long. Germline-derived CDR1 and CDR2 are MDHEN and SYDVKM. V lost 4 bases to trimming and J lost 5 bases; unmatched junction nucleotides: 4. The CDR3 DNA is TGTGCCAGCAGTTCGACGGGACTAGCGGGGGAGACCCAGTACTTC. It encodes CASSSTGLAGETQYF.

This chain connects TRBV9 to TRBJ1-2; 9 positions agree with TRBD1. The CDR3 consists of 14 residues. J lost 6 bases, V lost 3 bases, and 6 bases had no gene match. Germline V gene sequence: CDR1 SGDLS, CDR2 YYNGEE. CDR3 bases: TGTGCCAGCAGCGATTGGACAGGGGAGCATGGCTACACCTTC. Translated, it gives CASSDWTGEHGYTF.

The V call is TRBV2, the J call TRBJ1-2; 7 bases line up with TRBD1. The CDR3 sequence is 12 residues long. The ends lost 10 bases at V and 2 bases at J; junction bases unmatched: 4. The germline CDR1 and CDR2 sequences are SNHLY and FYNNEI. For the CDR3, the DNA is TGTGCCACCACAGGGGACAACTATGGCTACACCTTC. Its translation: CATTGDNYGYTF.

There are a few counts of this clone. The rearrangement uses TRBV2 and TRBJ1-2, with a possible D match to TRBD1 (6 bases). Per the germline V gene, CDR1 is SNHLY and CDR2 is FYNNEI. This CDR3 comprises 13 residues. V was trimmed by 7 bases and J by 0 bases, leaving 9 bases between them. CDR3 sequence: CASNRETNYGYTF. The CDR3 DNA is TGTGCCAGCAACAGGGAAACTAACTATGGCTACACCTTC.

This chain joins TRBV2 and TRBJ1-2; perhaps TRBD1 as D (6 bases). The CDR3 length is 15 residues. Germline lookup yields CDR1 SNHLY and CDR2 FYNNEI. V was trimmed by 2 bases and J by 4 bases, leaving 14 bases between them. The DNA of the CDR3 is TGTGCCAGCAGTGAAAACAGGGAAGTAGGCTATGGCTACACCTTC. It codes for CASSENREVGYGYTF.

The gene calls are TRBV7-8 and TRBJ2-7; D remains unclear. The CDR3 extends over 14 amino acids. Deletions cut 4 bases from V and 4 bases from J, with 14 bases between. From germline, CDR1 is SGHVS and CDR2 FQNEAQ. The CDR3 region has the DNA TGTGCCAGCAGCTCAAGACATACGGGTTACGAGCAGTACTTC. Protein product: CASSSRHTGYEQYF. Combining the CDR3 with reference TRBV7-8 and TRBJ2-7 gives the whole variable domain GAGVSQSPRYKVAKRGQDVALRCDPISGHVSLFWYQQALGQGPEFLTYFQNEAQLDKSGLPSDRFFAERPEGSVSTLKIQRTQQEDSAVYLCASSSRHTGYEQYFGPGTRLTVT.

CDR3: CASSSRGGGPSYGYTF. The CDR3 DNA sequence: TGTGCCAGCAGTTCCCGAGGGGGGGGACCTTCTTATGGCTACACCTTC. This chain joins TRBV27 and TRBJ1-2, with a weak D call TRBD1 (6 bases). Deletions cut 4 bases from V and 5 bases from J, with 20 bases between. The CDR3 consists of 16 residues. Germline V gene data show CDR1 as MNHEY and CDR2 as SMNVEV (reference sequence).

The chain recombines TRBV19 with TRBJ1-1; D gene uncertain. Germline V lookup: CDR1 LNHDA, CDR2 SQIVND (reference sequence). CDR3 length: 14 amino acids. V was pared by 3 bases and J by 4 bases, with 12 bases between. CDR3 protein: CASSIPGFGTEAFF. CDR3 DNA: TGTGCCAGTAGTATCCCCGGGTTCGGCACTGAAGCTTTCTTT.

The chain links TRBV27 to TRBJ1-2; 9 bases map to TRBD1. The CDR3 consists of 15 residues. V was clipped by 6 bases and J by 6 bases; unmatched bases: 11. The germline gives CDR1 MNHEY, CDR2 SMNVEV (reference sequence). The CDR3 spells CASSTPTGGYDGYTF. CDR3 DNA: TGTGCCAGCAGCACTCCGACAGGGGGATATGATGGCTACACCTTC.

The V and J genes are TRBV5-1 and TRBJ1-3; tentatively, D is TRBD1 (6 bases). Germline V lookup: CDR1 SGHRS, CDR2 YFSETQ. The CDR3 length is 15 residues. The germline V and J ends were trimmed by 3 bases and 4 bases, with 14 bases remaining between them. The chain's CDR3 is CASSSLGGSGNTIYF. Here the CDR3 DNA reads TGCGCCAGCAGCTCCCTAGGGGGATCAGGAAACACCATATATTTT.

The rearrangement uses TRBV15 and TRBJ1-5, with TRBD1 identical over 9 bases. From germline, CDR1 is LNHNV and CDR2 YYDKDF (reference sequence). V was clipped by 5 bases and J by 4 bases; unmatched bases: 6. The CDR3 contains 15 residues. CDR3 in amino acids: CATSSRGTGNQPQHF. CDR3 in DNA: TGTGCCACCAGCTCTCGAGGGACAGGGAATCAGCCCCAGCATTTT.

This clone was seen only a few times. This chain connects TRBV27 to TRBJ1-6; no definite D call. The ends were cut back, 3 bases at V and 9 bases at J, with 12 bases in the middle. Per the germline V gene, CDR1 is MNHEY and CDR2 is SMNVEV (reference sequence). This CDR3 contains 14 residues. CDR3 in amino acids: CASSFWDSGSPLHF. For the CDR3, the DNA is TGTGCCAGCAGTTTTTGGGATTCGGGTTCACCCCTCCACTTT.

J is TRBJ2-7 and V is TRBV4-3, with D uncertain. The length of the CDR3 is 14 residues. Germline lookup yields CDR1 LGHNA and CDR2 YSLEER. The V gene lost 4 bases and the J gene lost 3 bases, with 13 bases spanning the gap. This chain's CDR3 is CASSPSWKNYEQYF. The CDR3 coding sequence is TGCGCCAGCAGCCCCAGCTGGAAAAACTACGAGCAGTACTTC.

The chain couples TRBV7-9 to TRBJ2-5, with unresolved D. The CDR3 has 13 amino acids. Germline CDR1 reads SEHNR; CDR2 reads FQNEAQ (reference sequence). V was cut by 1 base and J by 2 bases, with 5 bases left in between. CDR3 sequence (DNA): TGTGCCAGCAGCTTAGGAGAACAAGAGACCCAGTACTTC. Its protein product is CASSLGEQETQYF.

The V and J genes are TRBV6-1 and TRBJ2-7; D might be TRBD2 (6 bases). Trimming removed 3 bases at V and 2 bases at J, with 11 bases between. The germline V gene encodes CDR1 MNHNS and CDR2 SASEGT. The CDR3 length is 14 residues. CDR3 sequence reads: CASSDSSGTYEQYF. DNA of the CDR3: TGTGCCAGCAGTGATAGTAGCGGAACCTACGAGCAGTACTTC.

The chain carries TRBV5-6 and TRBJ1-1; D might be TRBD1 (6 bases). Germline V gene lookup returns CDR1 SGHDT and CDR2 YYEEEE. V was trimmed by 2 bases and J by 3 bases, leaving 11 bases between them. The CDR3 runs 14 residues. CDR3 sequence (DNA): TGTGCCAGCAGCTTCGGGGCAGGGGACACTGAAGCTTTCTTT. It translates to CASSFGAGDTEAFF.

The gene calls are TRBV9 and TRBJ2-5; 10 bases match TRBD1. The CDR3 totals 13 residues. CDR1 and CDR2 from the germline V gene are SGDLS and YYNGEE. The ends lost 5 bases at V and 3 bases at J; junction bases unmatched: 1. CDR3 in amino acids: CASRGTGEETQYF. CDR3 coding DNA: TGTGCCAGCAGAGGGACAGGGGAAGAGACCCAGTACTTC. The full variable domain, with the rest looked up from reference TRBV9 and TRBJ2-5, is DSGVTQTPKHLITATGQRVTLRCSPRSGDLSVYWYQQSLDQGLQFLIQYYNGEERAKGNILERFSAQQFPDLHSELNLSSLELGDSALYFCASRGTGEETQYFGPGTRLLVL.

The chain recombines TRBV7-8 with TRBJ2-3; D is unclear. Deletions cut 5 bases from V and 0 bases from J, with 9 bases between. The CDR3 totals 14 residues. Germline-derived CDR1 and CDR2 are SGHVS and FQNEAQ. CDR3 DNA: TGTGCCAGCAGCGGACGGTCTAGCACAGATACGCAGTATTTT. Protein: CASSGRSSTDTQYF.

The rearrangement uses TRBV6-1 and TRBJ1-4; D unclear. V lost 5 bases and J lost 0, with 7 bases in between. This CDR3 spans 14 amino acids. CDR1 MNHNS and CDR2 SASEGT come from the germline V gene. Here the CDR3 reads CASSLVATNEKLFF. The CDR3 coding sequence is TGTGCCAGCAGTTTAGTTGCAACTAATGAAAAACTGTTTTTT.

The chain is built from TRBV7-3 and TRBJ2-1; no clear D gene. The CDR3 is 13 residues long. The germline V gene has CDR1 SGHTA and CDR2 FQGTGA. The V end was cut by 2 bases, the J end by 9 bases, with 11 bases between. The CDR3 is CASSLLRESEQFF. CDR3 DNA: TGTGCCAGCAGCTTACTTAGGGAAAGTGAGCAGTTCTTC.

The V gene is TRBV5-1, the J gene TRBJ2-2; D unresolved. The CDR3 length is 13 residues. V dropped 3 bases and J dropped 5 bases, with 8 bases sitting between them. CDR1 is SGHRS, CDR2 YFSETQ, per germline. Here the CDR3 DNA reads TGCGCCAGCAGCTCCACTACTACCGGGGAGCTGTTTTTT. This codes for CASSSTTTGELFF.

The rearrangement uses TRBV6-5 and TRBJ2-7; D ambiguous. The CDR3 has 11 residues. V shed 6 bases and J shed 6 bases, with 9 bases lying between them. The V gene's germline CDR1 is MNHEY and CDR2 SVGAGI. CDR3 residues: CASRLSSEQYF. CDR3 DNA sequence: TGTGCCAGCAGGTTATCTTCCGAGCAGTACTTC.

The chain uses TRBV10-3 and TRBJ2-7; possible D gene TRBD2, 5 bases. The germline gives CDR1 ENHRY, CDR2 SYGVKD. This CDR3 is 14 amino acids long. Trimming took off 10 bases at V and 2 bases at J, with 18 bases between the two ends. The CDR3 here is CATKAGLSTYEQYF. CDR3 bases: TGTGCCACCAAAGCAGGACTGAGTACCTACGAGCAGTACTTC.

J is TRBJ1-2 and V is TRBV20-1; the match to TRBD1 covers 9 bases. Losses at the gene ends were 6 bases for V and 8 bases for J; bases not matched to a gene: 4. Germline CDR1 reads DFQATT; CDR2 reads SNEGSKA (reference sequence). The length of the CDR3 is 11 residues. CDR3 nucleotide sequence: TGCAGTGCGGAAACAGGGGGCGGCTACACCTTC. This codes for CSAETGGGYTF.

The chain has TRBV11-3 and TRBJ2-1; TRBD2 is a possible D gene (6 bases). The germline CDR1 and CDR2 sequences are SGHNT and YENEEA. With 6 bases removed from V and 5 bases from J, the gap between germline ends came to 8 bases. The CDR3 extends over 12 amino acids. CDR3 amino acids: CASRREDNEQFF. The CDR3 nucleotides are TGTGCCAGCAGGAGGGAGGACAATGAGCAGTTCTTC.

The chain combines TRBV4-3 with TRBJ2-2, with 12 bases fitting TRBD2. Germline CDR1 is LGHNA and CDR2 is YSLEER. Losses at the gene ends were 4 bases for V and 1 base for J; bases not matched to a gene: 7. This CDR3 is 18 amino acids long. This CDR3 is CASSPSRTSGENTGELFF. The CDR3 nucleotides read TGCGCCAGCAGCCCTTCTAGGACTAGCGGGGAGAACACCGGGGAGCTGTTTTTT.